This TCR beta chain emerged from a study of T cell responses to AZD1222 COVID-19 vaccine. This clone was picked up one time. Its antigen remains unknown. Germline lookup yields CDR1 MRHNA and CDR2 SNTAGT. Trimming took 0 bases from V and 0 from J, leaving 6 bases between them. The CDR3 totals 15 residues. Produced via immunoSEQ multiplex PCR; TCRdb's table is partial and in-frame only. There are around 130,000 clones in the sample; 80% to 90% occur only once, and approximately 3.1% lies in the top ten. Overall study findings and caveats: There were mostly white British donors and more females than males, and clonal diversity was possibly underestimated. Across the whole spike, CD4 TCRs peaked at regions 160-218 and 743-854.

The TCR was taken from an adult in good health. The material sequenced was peripheral blood, taken on day 0 of AZD1222 vaccination. V is TRBV6-4 and J is TRBJ2-4; no definite D call. The CDR3 DNA reads as TGTGCCAGCAGTGACTCCGCCCCAGCCAAAAACATTCAGTACTTC. It translates to CASSDSAPAKNIQYF.